The 10 T cell receptor beta chains below were found in one sample sequenced in a study of T cells in Graves' hyperthyroidism and ophthalmopathy. TCR beta CDR3 sequences were amplified from RNA transcripts. The primer set for the first-round RT-PCR of the TCR CDR3 was HTBI. TCRdb analysed the multiplex PCR reads with MiXCR anew, one entry per CDR3 protein. The sample holds about 560,000 distinct CDR3 sequences, over 15% seen once. Material for sequencing was blood. The origin of the receptors is a woman aged 18 to 35 with Graves' hyperthyroidism.

The chain recombines TRBV12-3 or TRBV12-4 with TRBJ2-3; D unclear. The V end lost 3 bases, the J end lost 3 bases, and 10 bases lay between the germline ends. The CDR3 totals 14 residues. CDR3 amino acids: CASSFLQGTDTQYF. The CDR3 DNA reads TGTGCCAGCAGTTTCCTTCAAGGTACAGATACGCAGTATTTT.

The chain has TRBV28 and TRBJ2-7; 14 bases fit TRBD2. CDR1 is MDHEN, CDR2 SYDVKM, per germline. This CDR3 is built from 18 residues. V shed 6 bases, J shed 0 bases, and the junction held 10 bases outside the gene matches. This CDR3 reads CASSQPRTSGRSSYEQYF. Here the CDR3 DNA reads TGTGCCAGCAGCCAGCCCAGGACTAGCGGGAGGAGCTCCTACGAGCAGTACTTC.

The chain employs TRBV24-1 and TRBJ2-1; D may correspond to TRBD1 or TRBD2 (5 bases each). CDR3 length: 14 residues. Trimming removed 3 bases at V and 8 bases at J, with 13 bases between. The V gene's germline CDR1 is KGHDR and CDR2 SFDVKD. CDR3 amino acids: CATSDGARDHEQFF. Here the CDR3 DNA reads TGTGCCACCAGTGATGGGGCCAGGGACCATGAGCAGTTCTTC.

This clonotype was detected only a few times. The V and J genes are TRBV7-6 and TRBJ2-5, with TRBD2 matching 7 bases. The V gene end was trimmed by 7 bases and the J gene end by 4 bases; junction bases not matched to a gene: 9. The CDR3 spans 14 residues. Germline CDR1 reads SGHVS; CDR2 reads FNYEAQ. In DNA, the CDR3 is TGTGCCAGCACCCCCGGGACTACGGGAGAGACCCAGTACTTC. Its translation: CASTPGTTGETQYF.

CDR3 sequence: CASQPWASGGHNEQFF. CDR3 DNA: TGTGCCAGCCAACCTTGGGCAAGCGGGGGGCACAATGAGCAGTTCTTC. The rearrangement uses TRBV11-2 and TRBJ2-1; 9 bases fit TRBD2. V shed 8 bases and J 5 bases; nucleotides not matched to a gene: 13. The CDR3 consists of 16 residues. From germline, CDR1 is SGHAT and CDR2 FQNNGV.

This clonotype was detected many times. The V gene is TRBV15, the J gene TRBJ2-2, with 8 bases that match TRBD1. The CDR3 loop spans 14 amino acids. The J segment lost 1 base and the V segment lost 8 bases, leaving 3 bases of the junction unmatched. Germline loops: CDR1 LNHNV, CDR2 YYDKDF (reference sequence). The CDR3 protein is CATEGQGNTGELFF. The CDR3 DNA is TGTGCCACCGAAGGACAGGGGAACACCGGGGAGCTGTTTTTT.

This clonotype was counted at least ten times. This chain uses TRBV20-1 with TRBJ2-7; 10 bases are shared with TRBD2. The CDR3 length is 14 residues. CDR1 and CDR2 (germline): DFQATT, SNEGSKA (reference sequence). With V trimmed by 6 bases and J by 5 bases, 10 bases remained unmatched. CDR3 in amino acids: CSAQQSGRAHEQYF. DNA of the CDR3: TGCAGTGCCCAACAAAGCGGGAGGGCCCACGAGCAGTACTTC.

This clonotype has at least ten counts. The genes are TRBV20-1 and TRBJ2-3; no clear D. In germline, CDR1 is DFQATT, CDR2 SNEGSKA (reference sequence). The V and J ends lost 3 bases and 0 bases respectively, with 7 bases between them. This CDR3 has 13 residues. CDR3 residues: CSASQPSTDTQYF. CDR3 DNA sequence: TGCAGTGCTAGTCAACCTAGCACAGATACGCAGTATTTT.

The chain is built from TRBV7-8 and TRBJ2-7, with 10 positions matching TRBD1. V lost 5 bases to trimming and J lost 0 bases; unmatched junction nucleotides: 13. The CDR3 sequence is 18 residues long. Germline loops: CDR1 SGHVS, CDR2 FQNEAQ. The CDR3 DNA reads as TGTGCCAGCAGCCCGGGATTAGTACGGGACAGGGGCTCCTACGAGCAGTACTTC. This encodes CASSPGLVRDRGSYEQYF.

The chain is built from TRBV6-4 and TRBJ2-7; TRBD1 matches at 11 bases. This CDR3 has 15 amino acids. J lost 3 bases, V lost 5 bases, and 6 bases had no gene match. The germline V gene has CDR1 MRHNA and CDR2 SNTAGT. The CDR3 here is CASSYLGTGGYEQYF. The CDR3 bases are TGTGCCAGCAGTTACCTCGGGACAGGGGGCTACGAGCAGTACTTC.